This TCR beta chain emerged from a study of cytomegalovirus exposure and HLA in healthy donors. The protocol was immunoSEQ multiplex PCR, while the TCRdb copy is restricted to in-frame clones and leaves out a portion. Here the sample spans about 170,000 clones, over 85% being singletons. Regarding this clone: Its matching antigen is unknown.

V was trimmed by 5 bases and J by 3 bases, leaving 19 bases between them. The V gene's germline CDR1 is SGHTA and CDR2 FQGNSA. The CDR3 is 16 residues long. Regarding the study as a whole: A list of around 150 TCR beta chains associated with cytomegalovirus was given. Reported results showed that the classifier diagnosed cytomegalovirus status with high specificity and sensitivity.

The chain has TRBV7-2 and TRBJ1-1, with a weak D call TRBD1 (5 bases). This receptor was identified in a woman under 30 in good health and CMV-seropositive. Sequenced sample: PBMCs. CDR3 nucleotides: TGTGCCAGCAGCCGCACCCCGGGACTCCGGGACACTGAAGCTTTCTTT. As protein: CASSRTPGLRDTEAFF. The full variable domain, rest sourced from reference TRBV7-2 and TRBJ1-1, is GAGVSQSPSNKVTEKGKDVELRCDPISGHTALYWYRQSLGQGLEFLIYFQGNSAPDKSGLPSDRFSAERTGGSVSTLTIQRTQQEDSAVYLCASSRTPGLRDTEAFFGQGTRLTVV.